The 23 T cell receptor beta chains reported below all come from one sample, sequenced in a study of blood T cell repertoires in COVID-19. Assay: immunoSEQ multiplex PCR; the TCRdb copy retains only in-frame clones and omits some. The sample consists of over 150,000 clones, about 86% of them appearing once. The sample comprised peripheral blood. The receptors here all came from a woman in her sixties with acute or convalescent COVID-19.

This chain joins TRBV2 and TRBJ1-6; TRBD1 is a possible D gene (6 bases). The CDR3 runs 13 residues. Per the germline V gene, CDR1 is SNHLY and CDR2 is FYNNEI. CDR3: CAISWGTGSPLHF. CDR3 DNA: TGTGCGATTAGTTGGGGAACAGGGTCACCCCTCCACTTT.

The rearrangement links TRBV19 to TRBJ2-1; 7 bases are a match to TRBD1. Trimming took 4 bases from V and 10 from J; bases not matched to a gene: 13. Germline V gives CDR1 LNHDA, CDR2 SQIVND (reference sequence). The CDR3 is made up of 15 amino acids. The CDR3 sequence is CASSKLTTGSGEQFF. The DNA for the CDR3 is TGTGCCAGTAGTAAATTAACGACAGGGTCTGGGGAGCAGTTCTTC.

The V call is TRBV29-1, the J call TRBJ1-2, with a weak D call TRBD1 (6 bases). Germline V gene lookup returns CDR1 SQVTM and CDR2 ANQGSEA. V was cut by 5 bases and J by 4 bases, with 14 bases left in between. The CDR3 contains 13 residues. Here the CDR3 reads CSVTTGYGYGYTF. The DNA for the CDR3 is TGCAGCGTTACCACAGGGTACGGCTATGGCTACACCTTC.

The V and J genes are TRBV5-6 and TRBJ1-2; D possibly corresponds to TRBD1 (5 bases). Between the trimmed V and J ends, which lost 0 bases and 5 bases, there was a span of 14 bases. This CDR3 region has 15 residues. Germline assignment: CDR1 SGHDT and CDR2 YYEEEE. This CDR3 is CASSLVDRLKYGYTF. The DNA for the CDR3 is TGTGCCAGCAGCTTGGTTGACAGATTGAAGTATGGCTACACCTTC. Looking up the rest from reference TRBV5-6 and TRBJ1-2 gives the full variable domain: DAGVTQSPTHLIKTRGQQVTLRCSPKSGHDTVSWYQQALGQGPQFIFQYYEEEERQRGNFPDRFSGHQFPNYSSELNVNALLLGDSALYLCASSLVDRLKYGYTFGSGTRLTVV.

The gene calls are TRBV7-3 and TRBJ2-1, with D perhaps matching TRBD1 (5 bases). Trimming stripped 5 bases from V and 9 bases from J, with 14 bases between. CDR1 and CDR2 from the germline V gene are SGHTA and FQGTGA. This CDR3 is built from 13 residues. The CDR3 DNA follows: TGTGCCAGCAGCACCCAACAGGCAGGTGAGCAGTTCTTC. Translated: CASSTQQAGEQFF.

The rearrangement uses TRBV6-6 and TRBJ1-1; possible D gene TRBD1, 5 bases. The V end lost 5 bases, the J end lost 13 bases, and 17 bases lay between the germline ends. This CDR3 has 12 amino acids. The germline V gene encodes CDR1 MNHNY and CDR2 SVGAGI (reference sequence). CDR3 loop: CASSRGLLGDFF. CDR3 DNA sequence: TGTGCCAGCAGTCGGGGCCTTCTGGGAGATTTCTTT.

The genes are TRBV6-5 and TRBJ1-6, with D perhaps TRBD1 (5 bases). Germline CDR1 and CDR2: MNHEY and SVGAGI. The CDR3 consists of 14 residues. The V and J ends lost 2 bases and 7 bases respectively, with 9 bases between them. CDR3 amino acids: CASSYLGGNSPLHF. CDR3 DNA: TGTGCCAGCAGTTACCTGGGGGGGAATTCACCCCTCCACTTT.

This sequence joins TRBV25-1 and TRBJ2-1; 8 bases align to TRBD1. CDR1 and CDR2 (germline): MGHDK, SYGVNS. The CDR3 sequence is 14 residues long. With V trimmed by 8 bases and J by 10 bases, 13 bases remained unmatched. The chain's CDR3 is CASLGTGPLSEQFF. The DNA of the CDR3 is TGTGCCAGCCTCGGGACAGGCCCCTTGTCGGAGCAGTTCTTC.

V is TRBV6-6 and J is TRBJ1-1, with 7 bases identical to TRBD1. J lost 10 bases, V lost 6 bases, and 5 bases had no gene match. The CDR3 consists of 11 residues. Germline V CDR1 and CDR2: MNHNY, SVGAGI (reference sequence). The CDR3 DNA reads TGTGCCAGCAGCCATACAGGGGTAGCTTTCTTT. Protein: CASSHTGVAFF.

The rearrangement links TRBV10-2 to TRBJ1-3; no firm D call. Germline lookup yields CDR1 WSHSY and CDR2 SAAADI. The V end was cut by 4 bases, the J end by 7 bases, with 5 bases between. CDR3 size: 11 residues. The CDR3 sequence is CASSAVNTIYF. The CDR3 DNA reads as TGCGCCAGCAGTGCGGTCAACACCATATATTTT.

This chain connects TRBV7-3 to TRBJ1-5; the D gene is possibly TRBD1 (6 bases). The germline CDR1 and CDR2 sequences are SGHTA and FQGTGA. V was clipped by 5 bases and J by 4 bases, with 9 bases between them. This CDR3 contains 13 residues. The CDR3 protein is CASSETGNQPQHF. The CDR3 DNA sequence: TGTGCCAGCAGCGAAACAGGGAATCAGCCCCAGCATTTT.

This sequence joins TRBV6-5 and TRBJ1-1; possibly TRBD1 for D (5 bases). The CDR3 loop spans 13 amino acids. Germline V lookup: CDR1 MNHEY, CDR2 SVGAGI. The V gene lost 7 bases and the J gene lost 1 base, with 10 bases spanning the gap. This chain's CDR3 is CASNRRGNTEAFF. The CDR3 nucleotides are TGTGCCAGCAACCGGAGGGGGAACACTGAAGCTTTCTTT.

This clone was found once. This rearrangement joins TRBV11-3 to TRBJ2-4; a possible D gene is TRBD2 (7 bases). The germline V gene encodes CDR1 SGHNT and CDR2 YENEEA. V was shortened by 5 bases and J by 2 bases, with 16 bases between the two germline ends. This CDR3 has 16 residues. The CDR3 sequence: CASSLGGAGTKNIQYF. The CDR3 bases are TGTGCCAGCAGCCTGGGGGGGGCCGGTACCAAAAACATTCAGTACTTC. Together with reference TRBV11-3 and TRBJ2-4, the CDR3 gives the full variable domain: EAGVVQSPRYKIIEKKQPVAFWCNPISGHNTLYWYLQNLGQGPELLIRYENEEAVDDSQLPKDRFSAERLKGVDSTLKIQPAELGDSAVYLCASSLGGAGTKNIQYFGAGTRLSVL.

The chain employs TRBV5-1 and TRBJ1-5, with TRBD1 as a possible D gene (6 bases). In germline, CDR1 is SGHRS, CDR2 YFSETQ. The V gene lost 4 bases and the J gene lost 3 bases, with 11 bases spanning the gap. The CDR3 covers 14 residues. The DNA for the CDR3 is TGCGCCAGCAGCGAACAGGGTAACAATCAGCCCCAGCATTTT. It translates to CASSEQGNNQPQHF.

The chain recombines TRBV5-6 with TRBJ1-2, with a tentative D call TRBD1 (6 bases). V lost 2 bases and J 7 bases, leaving 15 bases between the germline ends. Germline V lookup: CDR1 SGHDT, CDR2 YYEEEE. The CDR3 has 14 amino acids. CDR3 sequence: CASSFEQGSGGYTF. In DNA, the CDR3 is TGTGCCAGCAGCTTTGAGCAGGGGTCTGGTGGCTACACCTTC.

The chain carries TRBV19 and TRBJ2-3; D perhaps matches TRBD1 (6 bases). Trimming took 6 bases from V and 1 from J, leaving 8 bases between them. Germline CDR1 reads LNHDA; CDR2 reads SQIVND (reference sequence). This CDR3 is built from 13 residues. CDR3 coding DNA: TGTGCCAGTAGAGAGGGGGGCACAGATACGCAGTATTTT. Translating gives CASREGGTDTQYF. Based on the CDR3 plus reference TRBV19 and TRBJ2-3, the full variable domain is DGGITQSPKYLFRKEGQNVTLSCEQNLNHDAMYWYRQDPGQGLRLIYYSQIVNDFQKGDIAEGYSVSREKKESFPLTVTSAQKNPTAFYLCASREGGTDTQYFGPGTRLTVL.

The gene calls are TRBV4-1 and TRBJ1-4; unclear D gene. In germline, CDR1 is MGHRA, CDR2 YSYEKL. V lost 3 bases to trimming and J lost 3 bases, with 11 bases between them. This CDR3 has 15 residues. The CDR3 loop is CASSQPRRANEKLFF. The CDR3 DNA sequence: TGCGCCAGCAGCCAGCCGAGGAGGGCTAATGAAAAACTGTTTTTT.

The rearrangement joins TRBV5-1 to TRBJ2-3, with TRBD2 matching over 10 bases. Germline V gives CDR1 SGHRS, CDR2 YFSETQ. CDR3 size: 18 residues. J lost 0 bases, V lost 4 bases, and 11 bases had no gene match. CDR3 bases: TGCGCCAGCAGCCCGAACTCCGCTAGCGGGGGTAGCACAGATACGCAGTATTTT. This codes for CASSPNSASGGSTDTQYF.

This sequence joins TRBV11-2 and TRBJ1-2; D is possibly TRBD1 (5 bases). Germline-derived CDR1 and CDR2 are SGHAT and FQNNGV. Trimming shortened V by 5 bases and J by 3 bases, and 16 bases separated the two germline ends. The CDR3 loop spans 15 amino acids. The CDR3 region is CASSGQGGSYYGYTF. The CDR3 nucleotides are TGTGCCAGCAGCGGGCAGGGTGGATCCTACTATGGCTACACCTTC.

In its sample, this clone was seen once. Different DNA sequences within this sample yield the same CDR3. The chain has TRBV5-1 and TRBJ2-2; a weak D match, TRBD2 (5 bases). The V and J ends lost 1 base and 0 bases respectively, with 10 bases between them. The germline CDR1 and CDR2 sequences are SGHRS and YFSETQ. This CDR3 has 16 amino acids. This CDR3 reads CASSLSVLANTGELFF. The DNA of the CDR3 is TGCGCCAGCAGCTTGAGTGTACTAGCGAACACCGGGGAGCTGTTTTTT.

This chain links TRBV30 with TRBJ1-3, with D possibly being TRBD1 (5 bases). The CDR3 spans 13 residues. The V gene's germline CDR1 is GTSNPN and CDR2 SVGIG (reference sequence). Trimming stripped 5 bases from V and 9 bases from J, with 17 bases between. The DNA for the CDR3 is TGTGCCTGGTGTCCAGGGACTGGCGGCACCATATATTTT. Translated: CAWCPGTGGTIYF.

The chain carries TRBV7-9 and TRBJ2-7, with 11 bases identical to TRBD1. Germline lookup yields CDR1 SEHNR and CDR2 FQNEAQ (reference sequence). After removal of 5 bases from V and 1 base from J, the junction contained 4 bases not matched to a gene. The CDR3 consists of 15 residues. CDR3 region: CASSRTGGLSYEQYF. The CDR3 region has the DNA TGTGCCAGCAGCCGGACAGGGGGCCTGTCCTACGAGCAGTACTTC. Filled out from reference TRBV7-9 and TRBJ2-7, the complete variable domain reads DTGVSQNPRHKITKRGQNVTFRCDPISEHNRLYWYRQTLGQGPEFLTYFQNEAQLEKSRLLSDRFSAERPKGSFSTLEIQRTEQGDSAMYLCASSRTGGLSYEQYFGPGTRLTVT.

The V gene is TRBV29-1, the J gene TRBJ2-2; 8 bases match TRBD1. There are 14 residues in the CDR3. The V segment lost 2 bases and the J segment 8 bases; nucleotides outside the gene matches: 7. Per germline, CDR1 SQVTM and CDR2 ANQGSEA. The DNA of the CDR3 is TGCAGCGTTGAAAGGAGTCAGGGGGCAGGGGAGCTGTTTTTT. Its protein is CSVERSQGAGELFF.